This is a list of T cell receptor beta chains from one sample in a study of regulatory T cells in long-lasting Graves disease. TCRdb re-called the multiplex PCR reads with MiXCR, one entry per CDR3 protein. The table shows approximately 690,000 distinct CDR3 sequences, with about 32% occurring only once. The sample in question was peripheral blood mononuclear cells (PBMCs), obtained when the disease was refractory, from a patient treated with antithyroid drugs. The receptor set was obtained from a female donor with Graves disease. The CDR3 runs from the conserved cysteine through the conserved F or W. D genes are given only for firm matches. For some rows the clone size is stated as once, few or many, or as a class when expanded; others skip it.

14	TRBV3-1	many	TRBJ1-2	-	CASSHRDTGIGYTF	TGTGCCAGCAGCCATCGGGACACGGGGATAGGCTACACCTTC
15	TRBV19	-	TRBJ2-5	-	CASSMREDLKETQYF	TGTGCCAGTAGTATGCGGGAAGATCTGAAGGAGACCCAGTACTTC
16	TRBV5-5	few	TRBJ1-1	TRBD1	CASSLGDRRGISEAFF	TGTGCCAGCAGCTTGGGGGACAGGAGGGGGATCTCTGAAGCTTTCTTT
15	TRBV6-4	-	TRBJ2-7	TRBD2	CASSSGETSGSTEYF	TGTGCCAGCAGTTCGGGGGAGACTAGCGGGAGTACAGAGTACTTC
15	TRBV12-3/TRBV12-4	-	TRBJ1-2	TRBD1	CASSIHRGDNYGYTF	TGTGCCAGCAGTATCCACAGGGGAGATAACTATGGCTACACCTTC
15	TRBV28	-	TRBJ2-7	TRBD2	CASSSLAGGVYEQYF	TGTGCCAGCAGCTCACTAGCGGGAGGGGTCTACGAGCAGTACTTC
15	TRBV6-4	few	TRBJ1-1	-	CASSDSPGARTEAFF	TGTGCCAGCAGTGACTCGCCGGGGGCGCGCACTGAAGCTTTCTTT
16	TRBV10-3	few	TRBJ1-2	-	CGISRSLSAGVYGYTF	TGTGGCATCAGCCGATCCTTATCCGCAGGGGTCTATGGCTACACCTTC
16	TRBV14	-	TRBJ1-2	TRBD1	CASSQNPGQGIDGYTF	TGTGCCAGCAGCCAAAATCCGGGACAGGGAATCGATGGCTACACCTTC
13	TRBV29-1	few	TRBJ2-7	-	CSVDLGHTYEQYF	TGCAGCGTTGACCTGGGACATACCTACGAGCAGTACTTC
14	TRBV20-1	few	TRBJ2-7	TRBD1	CSAVRQGVTYEQYF	TGCAGTGCTGTTAGACAGGGGGTCACCTACGAGCAGTACTTC
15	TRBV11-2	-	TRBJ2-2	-	CASSEIRGYTGELFF	TGTGCCAGCAGCGAGATCAGGGGATACACCGGGGAGCTGTTTTTT
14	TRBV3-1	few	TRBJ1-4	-	CASSHREPNEKLFF	TGTGCCAGCAGCCACAGGGAGCCTAATGAAAAACTGTTTTTT
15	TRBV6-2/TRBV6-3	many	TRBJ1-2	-	CASSYRGRTNYGYTF	TGTGCCAGCAGTTACCGGGGGCGCACTAACTATGGCTACACCTTC
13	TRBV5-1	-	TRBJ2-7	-	CASSLGSNYEQYF	TGCGCCAGCAGCTTGGGCAGTAACTACGAGCAGTACTTC
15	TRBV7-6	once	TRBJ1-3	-	CASSPPAGSGNTIYF	TGTGCCAGCAGCCCCCCGGCAGGGTCTGGAAACACCATATATTTT
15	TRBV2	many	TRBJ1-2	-	CASKSRTEANYGYTF	TGTGCCAGCAAATCTAGGACAGAAGCTAACTATGGCTACACCTTC
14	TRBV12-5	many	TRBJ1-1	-	CASGPGTANTEAFF	TGTGCTAGTGGTCCAGGGACGGCGAACACTGAAGCTTTCTTT